This T cell receptor (beta chain) is from a study of graft-versus-host responses after intestinal transplantation. The study, taken as a whole, reports: Among recipient marrow samples, GvH clones were found; some appeared first in ileum or blood. Association was observed between peak circulating GvH clone levels and early post-transplant HvG declines.

A word on this clone: Antigen unknown. The DNA is left out, because the CDR3 cannot be placed on it with certainty; the CDR3 is given as TCRdb lists it.

Sequenced by immunoSEQ multiplex PCR; TCRdb stores in-frame clones only, minus some. The data show more than 100,000 clones, over 85% seen once. Looked up from germline, CDR1 is SEHNR and CDR2 is FQNEAQ (reference sequence). The CDR3 spans 13 amino acids, including both terminal residues. The sequence was collected from a human donor who received an intestinal transplant. The chain recombines TRBV7-9 with TRBJ1-1; the table names TRBD1, a call not compared with the DNA. Material: unstimulated CD8+ T cells sorted from spleen or lymph node cells, obtained before intestinal transplant. The CDR3 region is CASSFGPGTEAFF.